This T cell receptor (beta chain) was documented in a study of identifying expanded T cells in peripheral blood (dated by TCRdb to the late 2010s). Concerning the study at large: Technical replicates were generated by sequencing separate aliquots of the same genomic DNA pool, with four replicates compared pairwise.

TCRbeta CDR3 regions were profiled by bias-controlled multiplex PCR amplification of genomic DNA with the immunoSEQ Assay. The original pipeline was this. The absolute abundance of each unique TCRbeta CDR3 region was quantified after sequences were collapsed and filtered. Differential abundance was assessed using a binomial (Fisher-equivalent) model and a beta-binomial model in which time-dependent variance fitted from healthy donors was added. Any clone with fewer than 5 combined templates was excluded, and a clone was called differentially abundant if its Benjamini-Hochberg FDR was below 0.01. The form v = (b*log(k)+a)^2 was used to model beta-binomial variance as a function of total template count across the two samples. The source is immuneACCESS, and TCRdb retained only in-frame sequences with V and J called. Part of the clones is not carried over; for the studies checked, unresolved V genes explain less than half of this, and the remainder is unexplained. The V and J calls and clone size were taken over from that table, and D and trimming were inferred from the DNA. This sample is represented by about 130,000 clones; about 86% of them were singletons. Together, the top ten hold 8.4% of the sample.

Overall results and qualifications from the work: Between technical replicates the binomial model flagged around 1.3 differentially abundant clones, whereas over about 2 weeks the binomial model flagged about 15 and over approximately four weeks 19 to 20. For all healthy donors, the variance in clone template counts between approximately 2-week samples rose significantly as total template count increased. Both the number of clones called differentially abundant and the false-positive rate were significantly reduced by the beta-binomial model across all healthy-donor time intervals. The authors expected that over much longer intervals, such as months to years, biological variance in healthy repertoires might increase even further.

Points on this clone: Its antigen remains undetermined. No much larger clonotype is one base removed from it; base qualities were not supplied.

The CDR3 goes from the cysteine to the phenylalanine over 16 residues. Only the CDR3 part of the read is kept: 48 bases, read in frame from the first base. No immune events such as infections were documented for the healthy donors during the collection period. Healthy-donor blood repertoires served as a training cohort to calibrate time-dependent variance in a beta-binomial model of T-cell clone differential abundance. The training cohort comprised roughly 10 healthy donors, 3 female and 7 male. Donor ages ranged from 29 to 64 years, with an average of roughly 47 years. Whole blood was collected from each healthy donor at three time points spaced about two weeks apart and obtained from a commercial supplier. For immunosequencing, genomic DNA was extracted from whole blood that had not been sorted.

Material for sequencing was blood. This TCR came from a person between 18 and 75 years old in good health. Recombination joined TRBV12-2 with TRBJ2-5; the table's TRBD2 call for D was not verified on the DNA. TRBV12-2 corresponds to a pseudogene. The CDR3 has the sequence CASRNKTSGGEETQYF. The DNA reads as follows: TGTGCAAGTCGCAATAAGACTAGCGGGGGGGAAGAGACCCAGTACTTC.